The present T cell receptor beta chain was sequenced within a study of blood T cell repertoires in COVID-19. Study overall: Donors in the United States, Italy and Spain gave samples during acute or convalescent COVID-19. Sources were T cells, B-cell-depleted T cells, or PBMCs; the material itself was cDNA or gDNA.

Authors' data handling: Nucleated cell counts were estimated from reference gene primer amplification. TCRdb's copy holds only in-frame clones and misses some; the assay was immunoSEQ multiplex PCR. V and J calls and clone size are those listed in that table; D and trimming were worked out from the DNA. The sample holds over 150,000 clones, just over 85% seen once. The germline gives CDR1 KGHDR, CDR2 SFDVKD. The V end lost 3 bases, the J end lost 0 bases, and 10 bases lay between the germline ends. The CDR3 spans 16 residues. The receptor's source is a man aged 50 to 60 with active or convalescent COVID-19. The chain couples TRBV24-1 to TRBJ2-2; perhaps TRBD1 as D (5 bases). The sample comprised peripheral blood. The CDR3 coding sequence is TGTGCCACCAGTGATAAAGGGGTCCCGAACACCGGGGAGCTGTTTTTT. Translation gives CATSDKGVPNTGELFF.